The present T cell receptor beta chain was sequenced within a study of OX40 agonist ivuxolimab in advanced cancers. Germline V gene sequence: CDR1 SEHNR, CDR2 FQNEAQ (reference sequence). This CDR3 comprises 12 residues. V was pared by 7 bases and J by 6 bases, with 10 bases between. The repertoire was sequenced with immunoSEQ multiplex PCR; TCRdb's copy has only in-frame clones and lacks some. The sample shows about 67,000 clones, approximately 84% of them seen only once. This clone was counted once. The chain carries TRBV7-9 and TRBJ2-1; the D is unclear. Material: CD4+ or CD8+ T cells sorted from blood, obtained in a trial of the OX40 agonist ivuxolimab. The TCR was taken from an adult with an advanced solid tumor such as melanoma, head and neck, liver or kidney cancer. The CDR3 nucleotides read TGTGCCAGCACCTGGGCGTCCAATGAGCAGTTCTTC. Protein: CASTWASNEQFF.